Reported below is one T cell receptor (beta chain). Its antigen is currently not known. No base qualities exist here, and no much larger clone lies one base off it. The CDR3, cysteine through phenylalanine, is 14 amino acids long. The DNA shown is the 42-base CDR3, in frame from base 1. V gives up 6 bases and J gives up 7 bases, and the segment between their germline ends measures 13 bases. A patient counted as having stable Graves' hyperthyroidism if no progression to ophthalmopathy occurred over 18 months of follow-up. Hyperthyroidism patients were newly diagnosed, with disease duration under 2 months, and aged 18 to 65 years. Any patient with an uncontrolled infection, another autoimmune disease, pregnancy or lactation was excluded. Diagnoses relied on clinical symptoms, serum thyroxine and TRAb, thyroid ultrasound and orbital computed tomography. Total RNA was extracted with Trizol reagent, and quality was checked on an Agilent 2100 Bioanalyzer.

TCR beta CDR3 regions were amplified from RNA transcripts. The TCR CDR3 was subjected to a first round of RT-PCR using the HTBI primer set and the Qiagen OneStep RT-PCR kit. A second multiplex PCR round built the libraries, followed by size selection and purification. Sequencing of the libraries was done on an Illumina HiSeq2000 using paired-end 100 bp reads. As for the original processing: SOAPnuke was used to process the raw data, with reads discarded if the reads contained adapters or uncalled bases, had a mean Phred below 15, or lacked an exact constant-primer or identifier match. High-quality paired reads were merged using COPE v1.2.5, and each unique nucleotide sequence was defined as a clonotype. Clonotypes were aligned to IMGT TRBV, TRBD and TRBJ reference segments using MiTCR v1.1. The analysis included only V-J combinations with a frequency above 0.0001, which together covered more than 99% of the repertoires. A TCS score was defined as the ratio of F50 (clonal expansion) to E x V (chaos), with BLOSUM62-based TCRdist applied between CDR3 peptides within each V-J. Welch's t-statistics and random forest reduced fewer than 550 V-J features to 13, which were used in a naive Bayes classifier (R e1071). Thyroid-blood repertoire similarity was quantified with the Morisita-Horn index. Using fastp trimming at Q25 and MiXCR clonotype assembly, TCRdb reanalyzed the public sequencing data and kept in-frame beta chains. Rows are combined by CDR3 protein, so each entry shows the most common genes and DNA. It is TCRdb's table, rather than the study itself, that gives the V and J calls and clone size. The sample table shows 89,000 or so distinct CDR3 sequences, and roughly 39% are seen once. The ten largest make up 10% to 13% of the sample.

The data belong to a study of T cells in Graves' hyperthyroidism and ophthalmopathy (dated by TCRdb to about 2019). Study-level background: A discovery cohort of about 95 patients, roughly 45 with Graves' ophthalmopathy and under 60 with stable Graves' hyperthyroidism, was used to find distinguishing TCR V-J signatures. An independent validation cohort of about 20 hyperthyroidism patients and about 16 patients who later progressed to ophthalmopathy tested prospective prediction of ophthalmopathy. The approximately 100 discovery patients were randomly divided into training and test sets at a 7:3 ratio. The study also compared thyroid tissue and blood T-cell repertoires from more than 5 Graves' hyperthyroidism patients. After blood sampling, hyperthyroidism patients were treated with methimazole at a starting dose of 30 mg daily, and ophthalmopathy patients were treated with high-dose intravenous methylprednisolone. According to the paper, TCR Vbeta CDR3 sequencing was carried out on more than 120 peripheral blood samples, which came from 40 to 45 ophthalmopathy, fewer than 80 hyperthyroidism and approximately 17 progressor patients. Broader findings and caveats from the paper: Blood samples also contained most of the expanded thyroid clonotypes (frequency above 0.001), which suggests that blood repertoires may reflect thyroid immune responses. No statistical method was used to fix the sample size in advance, and group allocation was not hidden from the investigators. In cross-validation, a model built on a 13 V-J signature told ophthalmopathy apart from stable hyperthyroidism with less than 90% sensitivity and around 84% specificity, and in testing the same model reached 80%/75%. In validation, the model predicted progression to ophthalmopathy a median of 6.5 months before onset, with about 64% sensitivity and more than 72% specificity.

The chain links TRBV12-3 or TRBV12-4 with TRBJ1-6; D gene: possibly TRBD1, on 5 matching bases. The receptor was isolated from a woman under 40 with Graves' hyperthyroidism. Sequencing was done on a sample of peripheral blood or thyroid tissue (not recorded which). Here the CDR3 is given as CASRGRSRNSPLHF. The DNA sequence reads TGTGCCAGCAGGGGGCGCTCCCGGAATTCACCCCTCCACTTT.